This T cell receptor (beta chain) was sequenced during a study of identical twins. Overall study results and limits: With beta out-of-frame sequences, excess sharing by twins was weaker. Out-of-frame alpha sequences that twins shared showed excess low generation probability. Analyses of zero insertions could be partly confounded by invariant MAIT and iNKT cells.

In the case of this clonotype: Its target is not known.

Via MiXCR, TCRdb re-called the 5' RACE reads, giving one row per CDR3 protein. The repertoire holds around 1.7 million distinct CDR3 sequences, with under 35% as singletons. CDR1 is SQVTM, CDR2 ANQGSEA, per germline. Trimming cost V 4 bases and J 6 bases, with 18 bases left between them. This CDR3 region has 14 residues. Input material: cord blood. The chain is built from TRBV29-1 and TRBJ1-2; no reliable D call. The sequence came from a newborn girl in good health. The CDR3 reads CSVVDLIQGNGYTF. Written as DNA, the CDR3 is TGCAGCGTTGTGGACCTAATACAAGGGAATGGCTACACCTTC.